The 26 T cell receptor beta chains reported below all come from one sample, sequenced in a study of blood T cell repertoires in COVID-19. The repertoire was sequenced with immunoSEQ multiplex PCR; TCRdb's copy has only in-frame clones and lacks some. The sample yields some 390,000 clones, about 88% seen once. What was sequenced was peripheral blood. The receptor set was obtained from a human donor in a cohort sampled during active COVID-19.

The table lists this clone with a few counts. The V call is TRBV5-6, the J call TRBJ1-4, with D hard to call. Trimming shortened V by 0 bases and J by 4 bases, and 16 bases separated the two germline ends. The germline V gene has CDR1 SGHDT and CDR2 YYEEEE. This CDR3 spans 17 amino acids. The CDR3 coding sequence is TGTGCCAGCAGCTTGGTATCCCGGCCAGGTATTAATGAAAAACTGTTTTTT. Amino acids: CASSLVSRPGINEKLFF.

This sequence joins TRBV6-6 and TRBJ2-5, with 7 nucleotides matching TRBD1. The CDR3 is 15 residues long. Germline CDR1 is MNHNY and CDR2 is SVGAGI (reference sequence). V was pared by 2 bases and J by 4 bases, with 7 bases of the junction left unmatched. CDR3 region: CASSYGTEAGETQYF. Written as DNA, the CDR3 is TGTGCCAGCAGTTACGGGACAGAAGCTGGAGAGACCCAGTACTTC.

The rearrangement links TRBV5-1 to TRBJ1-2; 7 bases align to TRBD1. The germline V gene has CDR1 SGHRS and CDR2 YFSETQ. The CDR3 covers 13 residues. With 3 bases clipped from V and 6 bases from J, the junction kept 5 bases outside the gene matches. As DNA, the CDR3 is TGCGCCAGCAGCTATACAGGGGAACATGGCTACACCTTC. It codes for CASSYTGEHGYTF.

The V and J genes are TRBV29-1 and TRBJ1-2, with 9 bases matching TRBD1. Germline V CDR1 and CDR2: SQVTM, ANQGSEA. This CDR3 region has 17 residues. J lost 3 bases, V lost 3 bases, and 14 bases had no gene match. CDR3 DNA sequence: TGCAGCGTTGATCGTGGGACAGGGTCCGATTCTCACTATGGCTACACCTTC. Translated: CSVDRGTGSDSHYGYTF. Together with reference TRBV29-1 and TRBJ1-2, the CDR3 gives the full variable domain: SAVISQKPSRDICQRGTSLTIQCQVDSQVTMMFWYRQQPGQSLTLIATANQGSEATYESGFVIDKFPISRPNLTFSTLTVSNMSPEDSSIYLCSVDRGTGSDSHYGYTFGSGTRLTVV.

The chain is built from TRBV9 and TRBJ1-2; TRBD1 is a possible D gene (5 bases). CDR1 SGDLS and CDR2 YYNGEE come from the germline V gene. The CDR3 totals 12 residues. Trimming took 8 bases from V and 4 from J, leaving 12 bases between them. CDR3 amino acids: CASWAGGYGYTF. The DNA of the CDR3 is TGTGCCAGTTGGGCGGGGGGCTATGGCTACACCTTC. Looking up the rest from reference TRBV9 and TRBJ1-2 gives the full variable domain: DSGVTQTPKHLITATGQRVTLRCSPRSGDLSVYWYQQSLDQGLQFLIQYYNGEERAKGNILERFSAQQFPDLHSELNLSSLELGDSALYFCASWAGGYGYTFGSGTRLTVV.

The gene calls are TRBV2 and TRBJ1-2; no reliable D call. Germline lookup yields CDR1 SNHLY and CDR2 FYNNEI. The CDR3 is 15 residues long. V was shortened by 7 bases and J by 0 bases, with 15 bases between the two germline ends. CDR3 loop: CASTGERVSNYGYTF. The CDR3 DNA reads TGTGCCAGCACCGGGGAGAGAGTATCTAACTATGGCTACACCTTC. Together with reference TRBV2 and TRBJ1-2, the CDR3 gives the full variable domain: EPEVTQTPSHQVTQMGQEVILRCVPISNHLYFYWYRQILGQKVEFLVSFYNNEISEKSEIFDDQFSVERPDGSNFTLKIRSTKLEDSAMYFCASTGERVSNYGYTFGSGTRLTVV.

The CDR3 bases are TGTGCCAGCAGTTCGTATTCGAGGGGCGGGGGCACTGAAGCTTTCTTT. Its protein is CASSSYSRGGGTEAFF. V gene TRBV28 combines with J gene TRBJ1-1; perhaps TRBD1 as D (5 bases). The germline V and J ends were trimmed by 4 bases and 4 bases, with 19 bases remaining between them. This CDR3 has 16 residues. CDR1 and CDR2 from the germline V gene are MDHEN and SYDVKM.

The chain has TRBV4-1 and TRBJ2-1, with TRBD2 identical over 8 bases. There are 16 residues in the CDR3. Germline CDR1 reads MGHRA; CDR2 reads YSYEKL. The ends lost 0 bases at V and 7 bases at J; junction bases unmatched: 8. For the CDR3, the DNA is TGCGCCAGCAGCCAAGAGATGGGACTAGATGGGAATGAGCAGTTCTTC. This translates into CASSQEMGLDGNEQFF.

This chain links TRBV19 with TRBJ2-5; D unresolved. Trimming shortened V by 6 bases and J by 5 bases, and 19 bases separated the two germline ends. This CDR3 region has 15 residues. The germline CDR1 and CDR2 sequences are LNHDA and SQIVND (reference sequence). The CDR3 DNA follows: TGTGCCAGTAGCTCACATACTGGGTCCGGGGAGACCCAGTACTTC. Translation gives CASSSHTGSGETQYF.

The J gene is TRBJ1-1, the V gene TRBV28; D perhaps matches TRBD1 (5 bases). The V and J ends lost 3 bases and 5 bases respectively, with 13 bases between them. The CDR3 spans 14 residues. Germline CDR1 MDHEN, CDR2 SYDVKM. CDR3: CASSFQDPGTEAFF. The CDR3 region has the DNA TGTGCCAGCAGTTTTCAGGACCCAGGGACTGAAGCTTTCTTT.

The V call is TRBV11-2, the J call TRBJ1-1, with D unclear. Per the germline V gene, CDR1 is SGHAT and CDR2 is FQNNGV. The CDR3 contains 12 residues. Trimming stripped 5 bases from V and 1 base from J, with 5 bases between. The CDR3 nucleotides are TGTGCCAGCAGCCTCAGGAACACTGAAGCTTTCTTT. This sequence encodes CASSLRNTEAFF.

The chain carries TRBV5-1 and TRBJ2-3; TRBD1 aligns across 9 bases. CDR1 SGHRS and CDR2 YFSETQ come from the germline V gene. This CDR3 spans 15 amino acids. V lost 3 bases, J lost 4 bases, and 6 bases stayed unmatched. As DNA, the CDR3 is TGCGCCAGCAGCTCCCGGACAGGGGAATCAGATACGCAGTATTTT. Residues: CASSSRTGESDTQYF. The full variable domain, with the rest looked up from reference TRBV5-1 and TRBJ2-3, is KAGVTQTPRYLIKTRGQQVTLSCSPISGHRSVSWYQQTPGQGLQFLFEYFSETQRNKGNFPGRFSGRQFSNSRSEMNVSTLELGDSALYLCASSSRTGESDTQYFGPGTRLTVL.

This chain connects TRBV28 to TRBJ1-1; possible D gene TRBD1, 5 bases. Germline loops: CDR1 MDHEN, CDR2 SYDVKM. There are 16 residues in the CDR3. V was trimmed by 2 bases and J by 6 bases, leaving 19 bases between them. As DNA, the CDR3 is TGTGCCAGCAGTTTACGCCAAGATAGGGGTTACGCTGAAGCTTTCTTT. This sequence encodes CASSLRQDRGYAEAFF.

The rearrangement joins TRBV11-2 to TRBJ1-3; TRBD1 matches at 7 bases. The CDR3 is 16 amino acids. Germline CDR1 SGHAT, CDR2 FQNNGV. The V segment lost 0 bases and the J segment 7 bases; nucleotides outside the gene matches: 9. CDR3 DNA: TGTGCCAGCAGCTTAGACCTTACAGGGGCCTGGAACACCATATATTTT. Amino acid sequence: CASSLDLTGAWNTIYF.

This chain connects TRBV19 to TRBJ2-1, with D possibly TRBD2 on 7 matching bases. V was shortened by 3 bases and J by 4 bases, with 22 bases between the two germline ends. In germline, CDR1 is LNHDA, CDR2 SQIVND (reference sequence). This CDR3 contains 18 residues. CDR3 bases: TGTGCCAGTAGTATTTCGGTCTCGGGGAGGGGGGTATACAATGAGCAGTTCTTC. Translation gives CASSISVSGRGVYNEQFF.

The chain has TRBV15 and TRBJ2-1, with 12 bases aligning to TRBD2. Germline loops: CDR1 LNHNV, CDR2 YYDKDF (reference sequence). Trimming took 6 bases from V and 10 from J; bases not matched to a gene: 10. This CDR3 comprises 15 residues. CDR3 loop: CATRELAGGSSEQFF. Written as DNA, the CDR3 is TGTGCCACCAGAGAACTAGCGGGAGGTTCTTCGGAGCAGTTCTTC.

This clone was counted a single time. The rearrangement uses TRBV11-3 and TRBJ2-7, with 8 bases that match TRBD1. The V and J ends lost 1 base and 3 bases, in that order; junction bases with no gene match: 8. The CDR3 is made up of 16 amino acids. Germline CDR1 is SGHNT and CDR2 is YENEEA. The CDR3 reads CASSLADRDLLYEQYF. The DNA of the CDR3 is TGTGCCAGCAGCTTAGCGGACAGGGATCTCCTCTACGAGCAGTACTTC.

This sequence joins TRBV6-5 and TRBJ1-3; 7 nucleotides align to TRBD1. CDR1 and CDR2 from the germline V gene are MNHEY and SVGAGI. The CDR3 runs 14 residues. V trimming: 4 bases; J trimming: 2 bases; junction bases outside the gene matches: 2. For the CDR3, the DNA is TGTGCCAGCAGTTCCGGGACAGCTGGAAACACCATATATTTT. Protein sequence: CASSSGTAGNTIYF.

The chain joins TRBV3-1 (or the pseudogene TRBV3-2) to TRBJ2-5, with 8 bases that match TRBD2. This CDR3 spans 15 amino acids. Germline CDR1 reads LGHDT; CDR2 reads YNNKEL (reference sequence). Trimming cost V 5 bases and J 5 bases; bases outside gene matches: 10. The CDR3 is CASSSPLRGAETQYF. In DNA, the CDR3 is TGTGCCAGCAGCTCCCCCTTGCGGGGGGCCGAGACCCAGTACTTC.

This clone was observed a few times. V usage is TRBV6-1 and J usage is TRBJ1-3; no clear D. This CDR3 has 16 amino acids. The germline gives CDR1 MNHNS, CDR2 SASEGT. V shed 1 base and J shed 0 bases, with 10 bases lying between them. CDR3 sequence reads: CASSEVVGSSGNTIYF. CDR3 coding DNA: TGTGCCAGCAGTGAAGTCGTGGGGAGCTCTGGAAACACCATATATTTT.

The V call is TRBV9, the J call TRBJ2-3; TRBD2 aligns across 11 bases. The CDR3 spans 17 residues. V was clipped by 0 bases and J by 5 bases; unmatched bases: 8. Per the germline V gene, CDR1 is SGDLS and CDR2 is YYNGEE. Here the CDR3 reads CASSVAVVAGGGDTQYF. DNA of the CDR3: TGTGCCAGCAGCGTAGCTGTAGTAGCGGGAGGGGGAGATACGCAGTATTTT.

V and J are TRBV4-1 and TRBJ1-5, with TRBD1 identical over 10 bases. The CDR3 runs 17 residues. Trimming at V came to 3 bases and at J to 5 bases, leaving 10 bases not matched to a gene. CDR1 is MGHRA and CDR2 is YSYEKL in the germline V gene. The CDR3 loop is CASSHARGQGSDQPQHF. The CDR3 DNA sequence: TGCGCCAGCAGCCATGCTCGGGGACAGGGGTCCGATCAGCCCCAGCATTTT.

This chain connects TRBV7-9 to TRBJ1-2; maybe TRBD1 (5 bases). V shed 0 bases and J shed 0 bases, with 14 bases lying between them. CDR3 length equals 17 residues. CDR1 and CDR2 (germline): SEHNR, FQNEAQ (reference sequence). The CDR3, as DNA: TGTGCCAGCAGCTTAGCCGGCTCAGGGCGGACTAACTATGGCTACACCTTC. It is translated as CASSLAGSGRTNYGYTF.

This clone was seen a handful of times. DNA for the CDR3: TGCGCCAGCAGCCTTTCAGGGTTTTCACCCCTCCACTTT. Translation gives CASSLSGFSPLHF. The V gene is TRBV4-1, the J gene TRBJ1-6, with a weak D call TRBD1 (5 bases). CDR1 and CDR2 (germline): MGHRA, YSYEKL. Trimming shortened V by 4 bases and J by 9 bases, and 10 bases separated the two germline ends. CDR3 length equals 13 residues.

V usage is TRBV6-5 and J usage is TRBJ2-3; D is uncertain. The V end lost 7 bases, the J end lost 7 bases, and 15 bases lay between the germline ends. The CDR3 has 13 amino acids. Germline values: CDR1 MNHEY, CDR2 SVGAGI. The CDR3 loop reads CASIETLLNTQYF. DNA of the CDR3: TGTGCCAGCATCGAGACTCTTCTAAATACGCAGTATTTT.

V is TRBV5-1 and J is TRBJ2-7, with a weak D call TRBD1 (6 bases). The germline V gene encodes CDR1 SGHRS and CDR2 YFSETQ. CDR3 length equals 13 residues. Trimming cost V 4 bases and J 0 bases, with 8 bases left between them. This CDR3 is CASSRTASYEQYF. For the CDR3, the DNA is TGCGCCAGCAGCCGGACAGCCTCCTACGAGCAGTACTTC. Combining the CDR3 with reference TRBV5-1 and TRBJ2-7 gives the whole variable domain KAGVTQTPRYLIKTRGQQVTLSCSPISGHRSVSWYQQTPGQGLQFLFEYFSETQRNKGNFPGRFSGRQFSNSRSEMNVSTLELGDSALYLCASSRTASYEQYFGPGTRLTVT.